Presented here are 26 T cell receptor beta chains from one specimen sequenced in a study of blood T cell repertoires in COVID-19. Profiling relied on immunoSEQ multiplex PCR, and the TCRdb table lists in-frame clones only, not all of them. This table holds 100,000 to 150,000 clones, around 87% found once. The sequenced material came from peripheral blood. The receptor set was obtained from a man aged 45-60 years with active COVID-19.

The rearrangement joins TRBV12-3 or TRBV12-4 to TRBJ2-7, with 8 positions matching TRBD2. This CDR3 is built from 13 residues. V gave up 6 bases and J gave up 5 bases; unmatched junction bases: 6. The CDR3 loop is CASSPSGGDEQYF. DNA for the CDR3: TGTGCCAGCAGCCCAAGCGGGGGCGACGAGCAGTACTTC.

The CDR3: CASSGAANSPLHF. In DNA, the CDR3 is TGTGCCAGCAGTGGGGCGGCTAATTCACCCCTCCACTTT. The chain joins TRBV11-2 to TRBJ1-6, with TRBD1 as a possible D gene (5 bases). The CDR3 sequence is 13 residues long. V lost 6 bases and J lost 6, with 9 bases in between. The V gene's germline CDR1 is SGHAT and CDR2 FQNNGV.

The rearrangement uses TRBV11-1 and TRBJ2-1, with D perhaps matching TRBD2 (5 bases). V dropped 3 bases and J dropped 3 bases, with 6 bases sitting between them. The CDR3 extends over 13 amino acids. Germline assignment: CDR1 SGHAT and CDR2 FQDESV (reference sequence). The CDR3 spells CASSFDYYNEQFF. The CDR3 DNA is TGTGCCAGCAGCTTTGACTACTACAATGAGCAGTTCTTC.

V usage is TRBV7-2 and J usage is TRBJ1-6; unclear D gene. The CDR3 loop spans 17 amino acids. Germline assignment: CDR1 SGHTA and CDR2 FQGNSA. V was cut by 1 base and J by 6 bases, with 16 bases left in between. CDR3 DNA: TGTGCCAGCAGCTTAGGTCGAGCCCCCTTCATTAATTCACCCCTCCACTTT. Its translation: CASSLGRAPFINSPLHF.

The gene calls are TRBV11-2 and TRBJ2-7; D gene unclear. The V and J ends lost 6 bases and 0 bases respectively, with 15 bases between them. Germline CDR1 reads SGHAT; CDR2 reads FQNNGV. This CDR3 is built from 15 residues. The CDR3, as DNA: TGTGCCAGCAGGTCGTCGACTTTTAGCTCCTACGAGCAGTACTTC. Translating it yields CASRSSTFSSYEQYF.

This rearrangement joins TRBV5-1 to TRBJ1-4; D is uncertain. This CDR3 is 12 amino acids long. Trimming pared 4 bases from V and 7 bases from J, leaving 8 bases between. CDR1 is SGHRS, CDR2 YFSETQ, per germline. CDR3: CASSEVGEKLFF. In nucleotides, the CDR3 is TGCGCCAGCAGCGAGGTTGGTGAAAAACTGTTTTTT. The entire variable domain, with the rest obtained from reference TRBV5-1 and TRBJ1-4, is as follows: KAGVTQTPRYLIKTRGQQVTLSCSPISGHRSVSWYQQTPGQGLQFLFEYFSETQRNKGNFPGRFSGRQFSNSRSEMNVSTLELGDSALYLCASSEVGEKLFFGSGTQLSVL.

The chain has TRBV6-5 and TRBJ2-7; TRBD1 matches at 7 bases. This CDR3 region has 14 residues. The ends lost 6 bases at V and 3 bases at J; junction bases unmatched: 8. Looked up from germline, CDR1 is MNHEY and CDR2 is SVGAGI. The CDR3 DNA sequence: TGTGCCAGCAGAACCCCCGGGACAGACTACGAGCAGTACTTC. This gives the protein CASRTPGTDYEQYF.

This chain uses TRBV6-2 or TRBV6-3 with TRBJ1-1; the match to TRBD1 covers 8 bases. CDR3 length equals 16 residues. The junction had 9 bases not matched to a gene; V was cut back by 5 bases and J by 1 base. Germline V gene data show CDR1 as MNHEY and CDR2 as SVGEGT. As DNA, the CDR3 is TGTGCCAGCAGTACCGCTTGGACAGGGACGAACACTGAAGCTTTCTTT. It codes for CASSTAWTGTNTEAFF.

This chain links TRBV6-5 with TRBJ1-2; the D gene is possibly TRBD1 (6 bases). CDR1 MNHEY and CDR2 SVGAGI come from the germline V gene. V lost 7 bases, J lost 8 bases, and 14 bases lay in between. The CDR3 runs 12 residues. CDR3 in amino acids: CASNRQAYGYTF. The CDR3, as DNA: TGTGCCAGCAACCGACAGGCATACGGCTACACCTTC.

This chain joins TRBV9 and TRBJ1-3; maybe TRBD1 (5 bases). Germline loops: CDR1 SGDLS, CDR2 YYNGEE. There are 12 residues in the CDR3. The V end lost 4 bases, the J end lost 11 bases, and 13 bases lay between the germline ends. CDR3: CASSPSDSPIYF. The CDR3 region has the DNA TGTGCCAGCAGCCCTAGCGACAGTCCCATATATTTT. Looking up the rest from reference TRBV9 and TRBJ1-3 gives the full variable domain: DSGVTQTPKHLITATGQRVTLRCSPRSGDLSVYWYQQSLDQGLQFLIQYYNGEERAKGNILERFSAQQFPDLHSELNLSSLELGDSALYFCASSPSDSPIYFGEGSWLTVV.

The chain joins TRBV14 to TRBJ2-3; TRBD2 matches 9 bases. V lost 8 bases, J lost 3 bases, and 3 bases stayed unmatched. The germline V gene has CDR1 SGHDN and CDR2 FVKESK. This CDR3 is 13 amino acids long. The CDR3 region has the DNA TGTGCCAGCGGCCTAGCGGGGACAGATACGCAGTATTTT. Protein sequence: CASGLAGTDTQYF.

The chain is built from TRBV7-2 and TRBJ2-3, with D possibly being TRBD1 (6 bases). Germline V gives CDR1 SGHTA, CDR2 FQGNSA. The CDR3 has 14 amino acids. V lost 6 bases, J lost 2 bases, and 12 bases lay in between. The CDR3 DNA is TGTGCCAGCAGAGGGGGATGGAACACAGATACGCAGTATTTT. Translated: CASRGGWNTDTQYF. Drawing the rest from reference TRBV7-2 and TRBJ2-3, the complete variable domain is GAGVSQSPSNKVTEKGKDVELRCDPISGHTALYWYRQSLGQGLEFLIYFQGNSAPDKSGLPSDRFSAERTGGSVSTLTIQRTQQEDSAVYLCASRGGWNTDTQYFGPGTRLTVL.

The genes are TRBV19 and TRBJ1-3, with D hard to call. CDR1 and CDR2 from the germline V gene are LNHDA and SQIVND (reference sequence). The CDR3 consists of 15 residues. V was cut by 7 bases and J by 1 base, with 14 bases left in between. The CDR3 reads CASKGGKESGNTIYF. DNA for the CDR3: TGTGCCAGTAAAGGAGGGAAAGAGTCTGGAAACACCATATATTTT.

V gene TRBV7-9 combines with J gene TRBJ2-1; 10 bases agree with TRBD1. The germline V gene has CDR1 SEHNR and CDR2 FQNEAQ (reference sequence). V shed 5 bases, J shed 7 bases, and the junction held 11 bases outside the gene matches. This CDR3 has 16 residues. CDR3 DNA: TGTGCCAGCAGCCGAACCGGACAGGGGGTCCCGAATGAGCAGTTCTTC. Protein sequence: CASSRTGQGVPNEQFF. Filled out from reference TRBV7-9 and TRBJ2-1, the complete variable domain reads DTGVSQNPRHKITKRGQNVTFRCDPISEHNRLYWYRQTLGQGPEFLTYFQNEAQLEKSRLLSDRFSAERPKGSFSTLEIQRTEQGDSAMYLCASSRTGQGVPNEQFFGPGTRLTVL.

The rearrangement links TRBV5-6 to TRBJ2-7; possibly TRBD1 for D (6 bases). The CDR3 consists of 16 residues. Germline CDR1 and CDR2: SGHDT and YYEEEE. Trimming left V 1 base short and J 4 bases short, with 18 bases between. CDR3 sequence: CASSLPSGGRGYEQYF. CDR3 coding DNA: TGTGCCAGCAGCTTGCCTTCCGGCGGCAGGGGTTACGAGCAGTACTTC.

This clone was counted between two and nine times. The CDR3 sequence: CASSSRDRYYGYTF. The CDR3 DNA follows: TGTGCCAGCAGCTCCCGGGACAGATACTATGGCTACACCTTC. The chain is built from TRBV7-9 and TRBJ1-2; TRBD1 matches at 7 bases. CDR3 length: 14 amino acids. CDR1 and CDR2 (germline): SEHNR, FQNEAQ (reference sequence). Trimming cost V 4 bases and J 3 bases; bases outside gene matches: 5.

This chain joins TRBV4-1 and TRBJ1-2; 7 nucleotides agree with TRBD1. The CDR3 sequence is 15 residues long. Germline V lookup: CDR1 MGHRA, CDR2 YSYEKL. V dropped 3 bases and J dropped 4; count of bases not matched to a gene: 8. The CDR3 spells CASSQDRQGSYGYTF. CDR3 coding DNA: TGCGCCAGCAGCCAGGACCGACAGGGATCCTATGGCTACACCTTC.

In this sample, this clone turned up a few times. This sequence joins TRBV27 and TRBJ1-6, with 8 bases identical to TRBD1. The CDR3 spans 15 residues. The ends lost 5 bases at V and 9 bases at J; junction bases unmatched: 9. Germline V gene lookup returns CDR1 MNHEY and CDR2 SMNVEV (reference sequence). The CDR3 here is CASSPDRGSASPLHF. The CDR3, as DNA: TGTGCCAGCAGTCCCGACAGGGGATCTGCTTCACCCCTCCACTTT.

The rearrangement links TRBV2 to TRBJ2-1, with TRBD2 matching over 10 bases. With 1 base clipped from V and 13 bases from J, the junction kept 10 bases outside the gene matches. The CDR3 runs 15 residues. The germline V gene encodes CDR1 SNHLY and CDR2 FYNNEI. CDR3 bases: TGTGCCAGCAGTGAAGAAGGACTAGCGGAGCGTCCTCAGTTCTTC. Translation gives CASSEEGLAERPQFF.

The chain joins TRBV3-1 (or the pseudogene TRBV3-2) to TRBJ1-2; 9 bases match TRBD1. The CDR3 covers 18 residues. Germline V gives CDR1 LGHDT, CDR2 YNNKEL (reference sequence). The J segment lost 3 bases and the V segment lost 0 bases, leaving 11 bases of the junction unmatched. For the CDR3, the DNA is TGTGCCAGCAGCCAAGATCGGGACAGGGCGGAATCCGACTATGGCTACACCTTC. It specifies CASSQDRDRAESDYGYTF.

This clone has more than one count but fewer than ten. J is TRBJ1-5 and V is TRBV6-5; D uncertain. The ends were cut back, 2 bases at V and 5 bases at J, with 10 bases in the middle. The germline V gene has CDR1 MNHEY and CDR2 SVGAGI. The CDR3 consists of 14 residues. Written as DNA, the CDR3 is TGTGCCAGCAGTTACGGCCCCCCTTATCAGCCCCAGCATTTT. Translation gives CASSYGPPYQPQHF.

The chain combines TRBV7-2 with TRBJ2-7; D is ambiguous. Trimming shortened V by 7 bases and J by 0 bases, and 13 bases separated the two germline ends. Germline values: CDR1 SGHTA, CDR2 FQGNSA. There are 14 residues in the CDR3. The CDR3 nucleotides are TGTGCCAGCAACCAAGCGCCCAGCTCCTACGAGCAGTACTTC. Its translation is CASNQAPSSYEQYF.

The V gene is TRBV7-3, the J gene TRBJ2-3; weak D call: TRBD2 (7 bases). V was pared by 1 base and J by 4 bases, with 12 bases between. The CDR3 contains 15 residues. The germline gives CDR1 SGHTA, CDR2 FQGTGA. The CDR3 here is CASSLKGGGADTQYF. The DNA for the CDR3 is TGTGCCAGCAGCTTAAAAGGCGGGGGCGCAGATACGCAGTATTTT.

The gene calls are TRBV7-2 and TRBJ2-2; 8 bases are a match to TRBD1. V was pared by 1 base and J by 7 bases, with 14 bases of the junction left unmatched. The CDR3 covers 18 residues. Germline CDR1 and CDR2: SGHTA and FQGNSA. The CDR3 DNA reads TGTGCCAGCAGCTTAGAGGTTTTTGGGCAGGGGGCAGTCGGGGAGCTGTTTTTT. This gives the protein CASSLEVFGQGAVGELFF. The complete variable domain, with remaining parts taken from reference TRBV7-2 and TRBJ2-2, reads GAGVSQSPSNKVTEKGKDVELRCDPISGHTALYWYRQSLGQGLEFLIYFQGNSAPDKSGLPSDRFSAERTGGSVSTLTIQRTQQEDSAVYLCASSLEVFGQGAVGELFFGEGSRLTVL.

The gene calls are TRBV14 and TRBJ2-7; a weak D match, TRBD2 (5 bases). This CDR3 region has 12 residues. Trimming took off 1 base at V and 12 bases at J, with 13 bases between the two ends. Germline V gene sequence: CDR1 SGHDN, CDR2 FVKESK. CDR3 amino acids: CASSQGGSSRYF. CDR3 coding DNA: TGTGCCAGCAGCCAAGGAGGGTCCTCAAGGTACTTC.

The chain uses TRBV3-1 (or the pseudogene TRBV3-2) and TRBJ1-1; TRBD1 aligns across 9 bases. Germline CDR1 LGHDT, CDR2 YNNKEL (reference sequence). This CDR3 is built from 14 residues. Trimming cost V 5 bases and J 5 bases; bases outside gene matches: 6. The DNA for the CDR3 is TGTGCCAGCAGCTACGGACAGGGGCGGACTGAAGCTTTCTTT. Encoded protein: CASSYGQGRTEAFF.